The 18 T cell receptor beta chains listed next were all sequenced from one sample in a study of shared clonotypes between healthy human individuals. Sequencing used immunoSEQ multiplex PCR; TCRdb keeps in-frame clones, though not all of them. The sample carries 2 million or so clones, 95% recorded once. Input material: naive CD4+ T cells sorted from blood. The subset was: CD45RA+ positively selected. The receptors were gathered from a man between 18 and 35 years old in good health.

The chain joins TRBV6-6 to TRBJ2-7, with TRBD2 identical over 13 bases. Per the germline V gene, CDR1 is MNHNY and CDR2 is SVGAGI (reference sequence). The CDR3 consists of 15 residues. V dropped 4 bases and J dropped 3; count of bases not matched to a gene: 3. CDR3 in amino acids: CASSSGTSGIYEQYF. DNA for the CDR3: TGTGCCAGCAGTTCCGGGACTAGCGGGATCTACGAGCAGTACTTC.

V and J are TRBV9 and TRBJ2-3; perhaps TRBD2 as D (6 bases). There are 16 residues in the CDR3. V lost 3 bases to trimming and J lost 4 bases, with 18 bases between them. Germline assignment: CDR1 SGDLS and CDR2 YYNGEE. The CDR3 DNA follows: TGTGCCAGCAGCGGGAGAGGAGGGTTCGGGGCAGATACGCAGTATTTT. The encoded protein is CASSGRGGFGADTQYF.

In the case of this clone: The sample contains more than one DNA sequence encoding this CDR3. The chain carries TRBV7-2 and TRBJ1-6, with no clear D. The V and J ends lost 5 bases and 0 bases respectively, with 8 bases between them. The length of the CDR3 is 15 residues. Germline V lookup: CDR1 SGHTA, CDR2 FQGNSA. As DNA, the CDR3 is TGTGCCAGCAGCAGGCAGAGCTCCTATAATTCACCCCTCCACTTT. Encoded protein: CASSRQSSYNSPLHF.

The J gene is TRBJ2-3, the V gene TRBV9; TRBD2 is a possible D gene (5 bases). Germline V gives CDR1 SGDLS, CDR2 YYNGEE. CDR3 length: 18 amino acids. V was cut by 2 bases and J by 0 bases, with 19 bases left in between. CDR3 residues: CASSVLEEPNPSTDTQYF. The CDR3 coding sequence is TGTGCCAGCAGCGTCCTGGAGGAACCAAACCCTAGCACAGATACGCAGTATTTT.

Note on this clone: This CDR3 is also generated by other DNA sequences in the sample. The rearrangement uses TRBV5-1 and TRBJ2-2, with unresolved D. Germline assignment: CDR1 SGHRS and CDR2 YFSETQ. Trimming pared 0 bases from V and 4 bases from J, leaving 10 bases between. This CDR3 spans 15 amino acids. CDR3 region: CASSLEGSGTGELFF. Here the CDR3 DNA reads TGCGCCAGCAGCTTGGAGGGTTCGGGCACCGGGGAGCTGTTTTTT.

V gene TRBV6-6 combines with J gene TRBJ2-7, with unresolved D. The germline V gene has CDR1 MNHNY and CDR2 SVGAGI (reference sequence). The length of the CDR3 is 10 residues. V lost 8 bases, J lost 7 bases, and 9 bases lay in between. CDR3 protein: CASGFTEQYF. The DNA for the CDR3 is TGTGCCAGCGGTTTTACGGAGCAGTACTTC.

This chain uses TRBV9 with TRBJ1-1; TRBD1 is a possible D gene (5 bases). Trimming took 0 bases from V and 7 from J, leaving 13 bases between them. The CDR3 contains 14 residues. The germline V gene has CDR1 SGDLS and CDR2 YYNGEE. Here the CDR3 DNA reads TGTGCCAGCAGCGTAGGCGGTGTAGGGGTTGAAGCTTTCTTT. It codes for CASSVGGVGVEAFF.

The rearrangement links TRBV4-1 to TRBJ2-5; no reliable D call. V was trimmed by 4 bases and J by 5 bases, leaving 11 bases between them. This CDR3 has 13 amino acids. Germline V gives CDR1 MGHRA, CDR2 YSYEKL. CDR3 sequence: CASSLLVRETQYF. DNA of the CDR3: TGCGCCAGCAGCCTTCTTGTGAGGGAGACCCAGTACTTC.

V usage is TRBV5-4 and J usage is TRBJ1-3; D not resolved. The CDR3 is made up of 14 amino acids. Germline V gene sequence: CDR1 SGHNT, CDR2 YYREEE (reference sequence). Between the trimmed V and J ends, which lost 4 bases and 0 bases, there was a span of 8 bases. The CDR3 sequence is CASSESSSGNTIYF. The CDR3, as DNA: TGTGCCAGCAGCGAAAGTTCCTCTGGAAACACCATATATTTT.

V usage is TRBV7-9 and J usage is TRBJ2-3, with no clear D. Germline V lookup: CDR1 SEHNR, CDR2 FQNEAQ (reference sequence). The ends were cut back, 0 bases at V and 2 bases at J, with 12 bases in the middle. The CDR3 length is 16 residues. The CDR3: CASSLAPASPTDTQYF. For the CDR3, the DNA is TGTGCCAGCAGCTTAGCCCCCGCATCCCCCACAGATACGCAGTATTTT.

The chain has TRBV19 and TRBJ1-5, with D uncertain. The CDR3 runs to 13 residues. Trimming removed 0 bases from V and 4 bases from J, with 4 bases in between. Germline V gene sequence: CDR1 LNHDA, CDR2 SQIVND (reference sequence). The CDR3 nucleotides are TGTGCCAGTAGTATAGATACGAATCAGCCCCAGCATTTT. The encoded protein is CASSIDTNQPQHF.

This chain's CDR3 is CASKTGVNTEAFF. In nucleotides, the CDR3 is TGCGCCAGCAAGACCGGAGTGAACACTGAAGCTTTCTTT. The chain uses TRBV10-2 and TRBJ1-1; D uncertain. This CDR3 region has 13 residues. V was cut by 7 bases and J by 0 bases, with 9 bases left in between. Germline CDR1 and CDR2: WSHSY and SAAADI.

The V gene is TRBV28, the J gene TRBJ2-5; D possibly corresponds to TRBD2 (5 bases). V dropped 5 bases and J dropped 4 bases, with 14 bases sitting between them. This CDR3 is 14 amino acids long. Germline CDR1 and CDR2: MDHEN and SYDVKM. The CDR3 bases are TGTGCCAGCAGTAAATCTAGCTTTGGAGAGACCCAGTACTTC. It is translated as CASSKSSFGETQYF.

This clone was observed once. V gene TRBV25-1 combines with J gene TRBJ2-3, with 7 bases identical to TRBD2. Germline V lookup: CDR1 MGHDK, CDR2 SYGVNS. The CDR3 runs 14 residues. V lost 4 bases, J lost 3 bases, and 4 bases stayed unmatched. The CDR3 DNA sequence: TGTGCCAGCAGTGTAAGCGGGACGACAGATACGCAGTATTTT. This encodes CASSVSGTTDTQYF.

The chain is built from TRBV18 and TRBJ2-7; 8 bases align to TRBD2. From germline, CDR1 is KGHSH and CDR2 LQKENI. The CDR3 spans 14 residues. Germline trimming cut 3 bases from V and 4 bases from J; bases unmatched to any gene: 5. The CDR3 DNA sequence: TGTGCCAGCTCACCGGCGGGAGGCATATACGAGCAGTACTTC. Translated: CASSPAGGIYEQYF. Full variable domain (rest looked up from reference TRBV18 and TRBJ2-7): NAGVMQNPRHLVRRRGQEARLRCSPMKGHSHVYWYRQLPEEGLKFMVYLQKENIIDESGMPKERFSAEFPKEGPSILRIQQVVRGDSAAYFCASSPAGGIYEQYFGPGTRLTVT.

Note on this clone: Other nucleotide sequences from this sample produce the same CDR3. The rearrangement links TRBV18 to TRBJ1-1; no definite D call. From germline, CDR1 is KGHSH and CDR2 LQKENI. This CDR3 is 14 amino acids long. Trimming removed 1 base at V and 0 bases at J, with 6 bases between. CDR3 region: CASSPQVMNTEAFF. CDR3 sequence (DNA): TGTGCCAGCTCACCACAGGTAATGAACACTGAAGCTTTCTTT.

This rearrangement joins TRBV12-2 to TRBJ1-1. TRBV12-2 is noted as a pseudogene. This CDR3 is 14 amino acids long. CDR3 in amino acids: CASRSGRKNTEAFF. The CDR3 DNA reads TGTGCAAGTCGATCAGGACGGAAGAACACTGAAGCTTTCTTT.

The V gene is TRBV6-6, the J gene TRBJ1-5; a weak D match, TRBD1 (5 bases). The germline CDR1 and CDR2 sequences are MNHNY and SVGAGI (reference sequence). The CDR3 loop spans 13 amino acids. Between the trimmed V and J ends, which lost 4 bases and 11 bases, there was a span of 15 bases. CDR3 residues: CASSSAGAQAQHF. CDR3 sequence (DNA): TGTGCCAGCAGTTCCGCTGGGGCCCAGGCCCAGCATTTT.